The 18 T cell receptor beta chains below come from one sample, sequenced in a study of cytomegalovirus exposure and HLA in healthy donors. The PCR ran on 60 Vbeta and 13 Jbeta primers. Profiling relied on immunoSEQ multiplex PCR, and the TCRdb table lists in-frame clones only, not all of them. In all, the sample yields tens of thousands of clones. Sample: PBMCs. The receptors derive from a female donor in good health and CMV-seropositive.

As to this clone: The sample carries other DNA sequences with the same CDR3. This chain links TRBV4-1 with TRBJ1-2; D is uncertain. Germline V gene data show CDR1 as MGHRA and CDR2 as YSYEKL. V lost 3 bases to trimming and J lost 3 bases, with 14 bases between them. This CDR3 is built from 15 residues. The CDR3 coding sequence is TGCGCCAGCAGCCATTATACCGGGGTGGACTATGGCTACACCTTC. This gives the protein CASSHYTGVDYGYTF.

This chain connects TRBV19 to TRBJ2-7; a possible D gene is TRBD1 (6 bases). The CDR3 consists of 14 residues. Germline loops: CDR1 LNHDA, CDR2 SQIVND (reference sequence). The V and J ends lost 11 bases and 5 bases respectively, with 22 bases between them. CDR3 coding DNA: TGTGCCTTCCAATCTCAGGGGATTGCCCACGAGCAGTACTTC. Protein sequence: CAFQSQGIAHEQYF.

V is TRBV6-1 and J is TRBJ2-1; 11 positions agree with TRBD1. This CDR3 is 15 amino acids long. Germline CDR1 MNHNS, CDR2 SASEGT. V gave up 6 bases and J gave up 7 bases; unmatched junction bases: 8. CDR3 coding DNA: TGTGCCAGCAGCCCGGGACAGGGGGGTTGGAATGAGCAGTTCTTC. This codes for CASSPGQGGWNEQFF.

The chain is built from TRBV19 and TRBJ2-3; perhaps TRBD2 as D (5 bases). Trimming removed 6 bases at V and 3 bases at J, with 13 bases between. The germline V gene encodes CDR1 LNHDA and CDR2 SQIVND (reference sequence). CDR3 length equals 14 residues. CDR3 bases: TGTGCCAGTAGAGACGGGGTAGGGACAGATACGCAGTATTTT. Protein: CASRDGVGTDTQYF.

The V and J genes are TRBV6-6 and TRBJ2-2; D not resolved. V dropped 6 bases and J dropped 3 bases, with 14 bases sitting between them. The CDR3 consists of 15 residues. Germline V gives CDR1 MNHNY, CDR2 SVGAGI (reference sequence). CDR3 loop: CASRVIDTYTGELFF. The CDR3 DNA reads as TGTGCCAGCAGGGTTATAGACACCTACACCGGGGAGCTGTTTTTT.

The gene calls are TRBV7-9 and TRBJ2-5; 10 bases are a match to TRBD1. The V segment lost 0 bases and the J segment 4 bases; nucleotides outside the gene matches: 11. CDR1 and CDR2 (germline): SEHNR, FQNEAQ (reference sequence). The CDR3 totals 18 residues. CDR3 amino acids: CASSLAGQGEVGRETQYF. The CDR3 nucleotides read TGTGCCAGCAGCTTAGCCGGACAGGGGGAGGTTGGAAGAGAGACCCAGTACTTC. The full variable domain, with the rest looked up from reference TRBV7-9 and TRBJ2-5, is DTGVSQNPRHKITKRGQNVTFRCDPISEHNRLYWYRQTLGQGPEFLTYFQNEAQLEKSRLLSDRFSAERPKGSFSTLEIQRTEQGDSAMYLCASSLAGQGEVGRETQYFGPGTRLLVL.

The CDR3 loop reads CASSLTGVSYGYTF. The CDR3 nucleotides are TGTGCCAGCAGCTTGACAGGGGTTTCATATGGCTACACCTTC. The chain employs TRBV5-6 and TRBJ1-2, with 7 bases fitting TRBD1. The germline CDR1 and CDR2 sequences are SGHDT and YYEEEE. With 1 base clipped from V and 5 bases from J, the junction kept 5 bases outside the gene matches. This CDR3 region has 14 residues. Variable domain in full (rest from reference TRBV5-6 and TRBJ1-2): DAGVTQSPTHLIKTRGQQVTLRCSPKSGHDTVSWYQQALGQGPQFIFQYYEEEERQRGNFPDRFSGHQFPNYSSELNVNALLLGDSALYLCASSLTGVSYGYTFGSGTRLTVV.

The CDR3 loop is CASNPDSQETQYF. CDR3 DNA: TGCGCCAGCAATCCGGACTCTCAAGAGACCCAGTACTTC. The chain joins TRBV5-1 to TRBJ2-5; tentatively, D is TRBD2 (5 bases). Between the trimmed V and J ends, which lost 6 bases and 2 bases, there was a span of 11 bases. Germline CDR1 is SGHRS and CDR2 is YFSETQ. The CDR3 runs 13 residues.

The genes are TRBV28 and TRBJ2-7; a weak D match, TRBD1 (6 bases). Trimming cost V 6 bases and J 2 bases, with 11 bases left between them. CDR1 and CDR2 from the germline V gene are MDHEN and SYDVKM. The CDR3 runs 13 residues. In nucleotides, the CDR3 is TGTGCCAGCAGCAGGACAGCCCCCTACGAGCAGTACTTC. Translated: CASSRTAPYEQYF.

This rearrangement joins TRBV2 to TRBJ1-5, with D maybe TRBD1 (6 bases). The CDR3 covers 14 residues. Looked up from germline, CDR1 is SNHLY and CDR2 is FYNNEI. Between the trimmed V and J ends, which lost 1 base and 6 bases, there was a span of 10 bases. The DNA for the CDR3 is TGTGCCAGCAGTGAAGGCCGACAGGTTCAGCCCCAGCATTTT. It is translated as CASSEGRQVQPQHF.

As to this clone: Other nucleotide sequences in the sample specify the same CDR3. V usage is TRBV6-6 and J usage is TRBJ2-5; no firm D call. Germline-derived CDR1 and CDR2 are MNHNY and SVGAGI (reference sequence). Trimming pared 6 bases from V and 5 bases from J, leaving 4 bases between. The length of the CDR3 is 10 residues. The CDR3 DNA sequence: TGTGCCAGCAGACAGGAGACCCAGTACTTC. It is translated as CASRQETQYF.

This chain uses TRBV7-2 with TRBJ2-3; TRBD1 might be the D (6 bases). This CDR3 spans 13 amino acids. Deletions cut 7 bases from V and 3 bases from J, with 11 bases between. Germline CDR1 SGHTA, CDR2 FQGNSA. The CDR3 loop is CASTGTPTDTQYF. CDR3 DNA: TGTGCCAGCACGGGGACACCAACAGATACGCAGTATTTT.

The chain employs TRBV6-4 and TRBJ1-1; D not certain. The V gene lost 5 bases and the J gene lost 3 bases, with 13 bases spanning the gap. The CDR3 runs to 14 residues. Germline CDR1 reads MRHNA; CDR2 reads SNTAGT. The CDR3 DNA reads as TGTGCCAGCAGTTGGAGCCTGAGGTACACTGAAGCTTTCTTT. Protein sequence: CASSWSLRYTEAFF.

This sequence joins TRBV7-2 and TRBJ2-2; a weak D match, TRBD1 (5 bases). This CDR3 region has 16 residues. The germline V gene has CDR1 SGHTA and CDR2 FQGNSA. V dropped 1 base and J dropped 4 bases, with 13 bases sitting between them. CDR3 bases: TGTGCCAGCAGCTTAGTGTCGCCAGGGCGCACCGGGGAGCTGTTTTTT. Its translation: CASSLVSPGRTGELFF.

Written as DNA, the CDR3 is TGTGCCATCAGTGAGCCCTCGGGAGCTAACTATGGCTACACCTTC. Protein: CAISEPSGANYGYTF. The J gene is TRBJ1-2, the V gene TRBV10-3; D unclear. This CDR3 spans 15 amino acids. Germline V gene data show CDR1 as ENHRY and CDR2 as SYGVKD. Trimming left V 2 bases short and J 0 bases short, with 10 bases between.

The chain is built from TRBV7-2 and TRBJ2-2; D is unclear. CDR1 and CDR2 from the germline V gene are SGHTA and FQGNSA. V lost 0 bases, J lost 4 bases, and 6 bases lay in between. This CDR3 has 14 residues. CDR3 protein: CASSLAHGTGELFF. For the CDR3, the DNA is TGTGCCAGCAGCTTAGCCCACGGCACCGGGGAGCTGTTTTTT.

The chain carries TRBV2 and TRBJ1-1; 8 bases align to TRBD1. The germline gives CDR1 SNHLY, CDR2 FYNNEI. CDR3 length equals 13 residues. The V and J ends lost 8 bases and 3 bases, in that order; junction bases with no gene match: 5. Here the CDR3 reads CASDGQGDTEAFF. CDR3 nucleotide sequence: TGTGCCAGCGATGGACAGGGCGACACTGAAGCTTTCTTT.

This chain joins TRBV6-5 and TRBJ1-2; D remains ambiguous. The V gene lost 0 bases and the J gene lost 4 bases, with 6 bases spanning the gap. CDR3 size: 13 residues. Germline CDR1 MNHEY, CDR2 SVGAGI. CDR3 region: CASSYSAPYGYTF. The CDR3 DNA sequence: TGTGCCAGCAGTTACTCAGCCCCCTATGGCTACACCTTC.